The rows below give T cell receptor beta chains drawn from one sample of a study of human thymus T cells. TCRdb keeps only in-frame clones here, not all; method: immunoSEQ multiplex PCR. The sample holds roughly 54,000 clones, roughly 94% seen once. The specimen sequenced was blood. Source of these receptors: a boy younger than two with a congenital heart defect but otherwise immunologically healthy. Both conserved end residues are part of each CDR3. The order of the fields is D gene, J gene, V gene, clone size, CDR3 DNA, CDR3 protein. D genes are given only for firm matches. Part of the rows lack a size; the others show once, few, many or a class for expanded clones.

NA,TRBJ2-7,TRBV11-3,NA,TGTGCCAGCAGCTTGACAGGAACCACCTACGAGCAGTACTTC,CASSLTGTTYEQYF
NA,TRBJ2-6,TRBV7-8,NA,TGTGCCAGCAGCTTAGCATGGGTAGGGGCCAACGTCCTGACTTTC,CASSLAWVGANVLTF
TRBD2,TRBJ2-5,TRBV28,NA,TGTGCCAGCAGTTTCAGTAGCGGGGGCCAAGAGACCCAGTACTTC,CASSFSSGGQETQYF
NA,TRBJ1-4,TRBV27,NA,TGTGCCAGCAGTTTAGCGACTAATGAAAAACTGTTTTTT,CASSLATNEKLFF
NA,TRBJ2-4,TRBV5-1,NA,TGCGCCAGCAGCTTGGGGGCCGGCATTCAGTACTTC,CASSLGAGIQYF
NA,TRBJ1-5,TRBV7-9,NA,TGTGCCAGCAGCCCAGGGGATCAGCCCCAGCATTTT,CASSPGDQPQHF
TRBD1,TRBJ1-2,TRBV6-5,NA,TGTGCCAGCAGTCCGACAGGGACCTATGGCTACACCTTC,CASSPTGTYGYTF
TRBD1,TRBJ2-7,TRBV6-1,once,TGTGCCAGCAGGCCGACAGGGTCCTCCTACGAGCAGTACTTC,CASRPTGSSYEQYF
NA,TRBJ1-3,TRBV30,NA,TGTGCCTGGAATATAGGCTCTGGAAACACCATATATTTT,CAWNIGSGNTIYF
TRBD1,TRBJ2-7,TRBV15,NA,TGTGCCACCAGCGAAGTGACAGGGTTCTACGAGCAGTACTTC,CATSEVTGFYEQYF
TRBD2,TRBJ2-2,TRBV28,NA,TGTGCCAGCAGATTACTGGGACTAGTGGGTACCGGGGAGCTGTTTTTT,CASRLLGLVGTGELFF
TRBD2,TRBJ2-5,TRBV7-8,NA,TGTGCCAGCAGCTTAGGCAGGGGGCTAGCGGGGGGCCAAGAGACCCAGTACTTC,CASSLGRGLAGGQETQYF
TRBD1,TRBJ2-7,TRBV4-1,NA,TGCGCCAGCAGTCAAGCCCCGGGACAGAGCTCCTACGAGCAGTACTTC,CASSQAPGQSSYEQYF
TRBD1,TRBJ2-5,TRBV28,NA,TGTGCCAGCAGTTGTCGGGACAGGGCGAAAGAGACCCAGTACTTC,CASSCRDRAKETQYF
NA,TRBJ2-2,TRBV4-2,NA,TGTGCCAGCAGCCAAGGCTTAAGGTTGTCTGAGAGAACCGGGGAGCTGTTTTTT,CASSQGLRLSERTGELFF
NA,TRBJ1-1,TRBV4-3,NA,TGCGCCAGCAGCCAAGATATTGATTTCCGGAACACTGAAGCTTTCTTT,CASSQDIDFRNTEAFF
TRBD1,TRBJ1-5,TRBV5-6,NA,TGTGCCAGCAGCCTGGCCGGGACAGGGGGCACTCAGCCCCAGCATTTT,CASSLAGTGGTQPQHF